This T cell receptor (beta chain) emerged from a study of blood T cell repertoires in COVID-19 (TCRdb year 2020). In the study overall: Samples from collaborators originated in the United States, Italy and Spain and spanned both the acute and convalescent phases of COVID-19. The material from the prospective study consisted of cDNA or gDNA derived from T cells, B-cell-depleted T cells, or PBMCs. The dataset comprised deeply sampled blood TCRbeta repertoires from subjects exposed to, actively infected with, or recovered from COVID-19. A freely available public database, intended as a resource for researchers studying the immune response to SARS-CoV-2, is where the repertoires were released. The samples were drawn from the first 160 participants of the ongoing ImmuneRACE study and from under 1,500 subjects provided by 6 global collaborators. Nearly every sample came with metadata listing a de-identified subject ID, COVID-19 status, age in years and sex. HLA class I and class II types, where available, came from metadata supplied by the sample provider rather than from assay-based typing.

The immunoSEQ Assay, a bias-controlled multiplex PCR, was used to amplify TCRbeta CDR3 regions from genomic DNA. Processing in the source paper ran as follows. Nucleated cell counts per sample were estimated from amplification of reference gene primers within the assay. To quantify the absolute abundance of each unique TCRbeta CDR3 rearrangement, sequence reads were collapsed and filtered. Productive Simpson clonality was computed per sample as the square root of Simpson's diversity index over productive rearrangements. As stored in TCRdb, this immuneACCESS dataset retains in-frame rearrangements with V and J assigned. A fraction of the clones does not appear; measured against another copy, unresolved V genes explain less than half of the discrepancy, and the remainder lacks a known reason. V and J calls and clone size are those listed in that table; D and trimming were worked out from the DNA. The sample table contains about 170,000 clones; only one count was recorded for around 90% of them. The ten largest clones add up to approximately 0.62% of the sample.

Here is what the overall study found, with its caveats: How much clinical and demographic metadata was included differed by source and by participant, and the metadata was provided uncurated.

One collaborating source in Seattle enrolled patients during active infection and followed them longitudinally through the course of disease. Whole blood was collected in K2EDTA tubes by collaborating institutions according to the institutions' own protocols. Collaborator samples were shipped for TCRbeta analysis as frozen whole blood, isolated PBMCs, or DNA extracted from either sample type. Note on this clone: Its antigen is unknown. There are no base qualities to consult, and no much larger clone falls within one base.

From a lookup of the germline V gene, CDR1 and CDR2 are SGHVS and FQNEAQ. Cut back by 0 bases and 9 bases, the V and J ends lie 17 bases apart. There are 15 amino acids in the CDR3, from cysteine to phenylalanine inclusive. Left in the record is the CDR3 DNA by itself, 45 bases read in frame from the first base. This TCR derives from a man aged 55-75 years with COVID-19, enrolled during active disease. Sequencing input: peripheral blood. The rearranged chain carries TRBV7-8 and TRBJ1-2; tentative D gene TRBD1, with 5 bases matching. The CDR3 region has the sequence CASSLAGVGGSSYTF. The nucleotides read TGTGCCAGCAGCTTAGCTGGAGTGGGGGGTTCGAGCTACACCTTC.